These T cell receptor beta chains were read from a single sample in a study of Graves' ophthalmopathy and Graves' hyperthyroidism. TCRdb fed the multiplex PCR reads into MiXCR, producing one record per CDR3 protein. This table has under 250,000 distinct CDR3 sequences, 20% to 25% appearing once. Material for sequencing was peripheral blood. The receptors were sampled from a woman aged 45-65 years with Graves' ophthalmopathy. The CDR3 runs from the conserved cysteine through the conserved F or W.

v_call cdr3_aa
TRBV12-3/TRBV12-4 CASSFGPRTKNNQPQHF
TRBV11-1 CASSPAPGQGVTEAFF
TRBV12-3/TRBV12-4 CASSTMDGWTEAFF
TRBV18 CASSEDRGYEQYF
TRBV28 CASSLNGIPNIQYF
TRBV6-2/TRBV6-3 CASGGDEQYF
TRBV7-9 CASSSPGLLYEQYF
TRBV20-1 CSASWDMNTEAFF
TRBV3-1 CASSQPRTHPLGTEAFF
TRBV12-3/TRBV12-4 CASKGWITGELFF
TRBV5-1 CASSRNLGETQYF
TRBV24-1 CATSDGQGANSPLHF
TRBV11-2 CASSLLGQRYEQYF
TRBV2 CASSGRTTEKLFF
TRBV28 CASSASGRETQYF
TRBV25-1 CASSDPTGSVLGEQYF
TRBV12-3/TRBV12-4 CASSDRGRDRQYF
TRBV6-2/TRBV6-3 CASSRPGTSGPREQYF
TRBV10-1 CASSESDRGRRDTEAFF
TRBV20-1 CSARGRVDYEQYF
TRBV6-8 CASSSTGLYGYTF
TRBV24-1 CATRSSGGNIQYF
TRBV30 CAWSVQGNQPQHF
TRBV12-3/TRBV12-4 CASSLLGQPQHF
TRBV9 CASSHPSGRASETQYF
TRBV5-1 CASSGTTGNYGYTF
TRBV30 CAWSGNGNTIYF
TRBV10-3 CALRAGAVNYGYTF
TRBV29-1 CSGVAETQYF
TRBV9 CASSAGWEGYTF
TRBV6-1 CASSEVGTTNTGELFF
TRBV6-1 CASIGSDTGELFF
TRBV6-1 CASNLGQGGYGYTF
TRBV7-6 CASSPGGGGRGQPQHF
TRBV7-2 CASSSWLRYEQYF
TRBV4-1 CASSHLGDRFTGELFF
TRBV14 CASSRTAISTEAFF
TRBV20-1 CSARDNDKYTGELFF
TRBV24-1 CATSVGGGRTDTQYF